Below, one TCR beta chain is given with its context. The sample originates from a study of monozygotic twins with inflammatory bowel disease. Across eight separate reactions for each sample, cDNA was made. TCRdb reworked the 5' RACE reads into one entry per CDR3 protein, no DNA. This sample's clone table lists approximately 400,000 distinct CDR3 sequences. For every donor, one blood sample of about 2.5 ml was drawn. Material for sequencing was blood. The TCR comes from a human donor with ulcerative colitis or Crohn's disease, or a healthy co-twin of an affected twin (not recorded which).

CDR3: CAWSGRGRASTEAFF. V and J are TRBV30 and TRBJ1-1. There are 15 residues in the CDR3. Germline V gene lookup returns CDR1 GTSNPN and CDR2 SVGIG (reference sequence).